The present T cell receptor beta chain was sequenced within a study of blood T cell repertoires in COVID-19. Turning to the study itself: Researchers got acute and convalescent COVID-19 samples from the United States, Italy and Spain. T cells, B-cell-depleted T cells, or PBMCs supplied cDNA or gDNA.

The CDR3 has 13 residues. Germline assignment: CDR1 MNHEY and CDR2 SVGEGT. V lost 2 bases, J lost 1 base, and 5 bases lay in between. Original analysis: Counts of nucleated cells, estimated from reference gene primer amplification, were obtained. TCRdb's table, derived via immunoSEQ multiplex PCR, lists solely in-frame clones and lacks some. From that table come the V and J calls and clone size; the DNA was used to work out D and trimming. The data show 200,000 to 250,000 clones, about 93% seen once. This clone has only one observation. The origin of this receptor is a man aged 55 to 70 with COVID-19, enrolled during active disease. The genes are TRBV6-2 or TRBV6-3 and TRBJ1-1, with D hard to call. Material for sequencing was peripheral blood. The CDR3 reads CASSYGPNTEAFF. CDR3 DNA: TGTGCCAGCAGTTACGGCCCGAACACTGAAGCTTTCTTT.